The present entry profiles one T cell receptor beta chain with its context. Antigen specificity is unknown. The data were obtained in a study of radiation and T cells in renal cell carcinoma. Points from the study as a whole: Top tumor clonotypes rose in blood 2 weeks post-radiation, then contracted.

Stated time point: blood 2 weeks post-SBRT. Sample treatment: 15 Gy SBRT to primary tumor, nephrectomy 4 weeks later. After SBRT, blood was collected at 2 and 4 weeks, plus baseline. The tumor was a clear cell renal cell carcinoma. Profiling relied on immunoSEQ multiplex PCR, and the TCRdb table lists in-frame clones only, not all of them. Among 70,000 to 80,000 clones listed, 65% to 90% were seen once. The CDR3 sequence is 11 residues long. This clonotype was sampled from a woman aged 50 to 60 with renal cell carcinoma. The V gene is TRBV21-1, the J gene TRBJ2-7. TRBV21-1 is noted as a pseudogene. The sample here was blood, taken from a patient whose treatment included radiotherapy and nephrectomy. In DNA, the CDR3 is TGTGCCAGCAGCAAAGGGTACGAGCAGTACTTC. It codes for CASSKGYEQYF.